This T cell receptor (beta chain) appears in the sequencing data of a study of post-analysis software for immune sequencing data. General study points: Relative to controls, patients had a few TRBV segments at higher frequency, with TRBV5-6, TRBV5-1 and TRBV20-1 among these.

The CDR3 has 15 amino acids. Between the trimmed V and J ends, which lost 2 bases and 3 bases, there was a span of 11 bases. Unique molecular identifiers had been added to the TCR beta cDNA libraries. TCRdb recomputed calls from the PCR reads with MiXCR, one row per CDR3 protein. Among about half a million distinct CDR3 sequences listed, approximately 45% were seen once. In its sample, this clonotype was seen a few times. Its specificity is unknown. V is TRBV12-3 or TRBV12-4 and J is TRBJ1-5; no definite D call. The receptor comes from a girl aged 5 to 17 with multiple sclerosis. Sequencing input: blood. The CDR3 bases are TGTGCCAGCAGTTTAAGCGACGGCCCCAATCAGCCCCAGCATTTT. Amino acid sequence: CASSLSDGPNQPQHF.